This T cell receptor (beta chain) came from a study of cytomegalovirus exposure and HLA in healthy donors (dated by TCRdb to 2016 to 2017). Study-level background: An earlier analysis of roughly 610 of the donors reported approximately 260 Gb of sequence data and 95 million to 140 million unique TCR beta sequences obtained from roughly 180 million T cells. Roughly 300 gigabases of sequencing data and 78 million or so unique TCR sequences were included in an early release covering roughly 600 HLA-typed donors. Among the roughly 370 genotyped donors, more than 70% belonged to the genetic ancestry cluster associated with self-reported Caucasian donors. The study aimed to test whether signatures of past pathogen exposure could be identified by cataloging public T cell receptors. The study used immunosequencing to profile the T cell repertoires of approximately 690 subjects and linked those repertoires to cytomegalovirus serostatus. Along with the approximately 600-subject first cohort, a separate validation cohort of about 110 different subjects was used. High-throughput TCR immunosequencing, statistical association of individual TCRs with disease status, and machine learning were combined to predict cytomegalovirus infection status. A later analysis re-analyzed previously published TCR beta repertoires from 650 to 800 donors and added high-resolution HLA genotyping to study TCR occurrence patterns. Rather than drawing on any new phenotypic data, the later analysis identified candidate immune exposures from TCR beta sequences and the way those sequences occurred across donors. In an earlier analysis of roughly 580 of the donors, high-throughput TCR beta sequencing was used to judge whether each TCR beta V gene segment behaved as functional or pseudogenic. Donor age, sex, ethnicity and CMV serostatus were compiled alongside the repertoire data. In a later genetic analysis, genome-wide SNP genotypes for about three fifths of the roughly 670 donors were used, and that subset was treated as a discovery cohort. All discovery cohort repertoires had been generated using a single sequencing platform. HLA typing covered class I and class II loci at four-digit resolution. Typing coverage varied by locus: roughly 629-640 donors for A, B, C, DRB1 and DQB1; approximately 500 for DQA1; around 610 for DPA1; around 490 for DPB1. A handful of DR-DQ haplotypes were handled as single units for association and clustering because linkage in the cohort was strong. Across about 370 genotyped donors of the cohort, an average of roughly 250,000 unique TCR beta nucleotide sequences per donor were sequenced, and roughly a sixth of those sequences were non-productive. The full study reports these points: In a later genetic analysis, fewer N-insertions in productive TCRs were reported among donors in an Asian-associated ancestry cluster than the 666-donor mean. A total of 150 to 200 TCR beta chains were listed by the study as associated with cytomegalovirus. Compared with equally common non-associated chains, HLA-associated TCR beta chains in a later analysis were more clonally expanded and had lower generation probabilities. A later genetic analysis associated a missense DCLRE1C variant with V-gene and J-gene trimming of TCR beta chains, and an independent cohort replicated the association. The classifier was reported to diagnose cytomegalovirus status with high specificity and sensitivity in both the original and validation cohorts. A group of highly shared sequence variants was considered likely to be a technical artifact of the sequencing pipeline. Most TCR sequences were observed very rarely across donors, whereas some public TCRs were present in many individuals. According to the authors, the approach could potentially be generalized to other disease states and immunological phenotypes. Only TCR beta chains were sequenced in this cohort, and the absence of alpha or paired-chain data limited detectable features. Several of the top co-occurrence clusters appeared to be linked to parvovirus B19, influenza, CMV and Epstein-Barr virus, according to a later analysis. When HLA alleles, especially DR and DQ, strongly co-occurred, attributing TCR associations to individual alleles was difficult. In a later analysis, some 18,000 TCR beta sequences were associated with specific HLA alleles at a false discovery rate of 0.05. The only immune exposure information available for the cohort was CMV serostatus. Because some donors lacked HLA typing at each locus, the association tests relied only on the typed subset. A few of the identified cytomegalovirus-associated TCR beta chains were confirmed in vitro to be specific for cytomegalovirus antigens. In an earlier analysis of around 600 of the donors, most TCR beta V segments appeared in productive rearrangements about 87% or about 30% of the time, broadly matching IMGT annotations. The presence/absence analyses assumed that sequencing depth was roughly uniform across donors, and that assumption may not be true. A later analysis found that most CMV-associated TCR beta chains appeared HLA-restricted, with HLA associations seemingly driven largely by CMV exposure. Linkage disequilibrium might explain the correlated functional status among segregating V segments, but an unknown experimental factor could not be excluded. In a later analysis, TCR association rates were found to vary across HLA loci, with the most associated TCRs seen for DRB1 alleles and the fewest for HLA-C alleles. The 87-base-pair reads could not distinguish some IMGT-functional V segments, including TRBV6-2 and TRBV6-3, so those segments were excluded. Because counts were too low, seventeen rarely observed V segments, including chromosome 9 orphons, were excluded from the earlier analysis of 587 of the donors. A further reported finding was that TCR beta sequences accurately predicted the HLA-A and HLA-B alleles for most subjects in the first cohort.

V is cut back by 4 bases and J by 4 bases, with 2 bases in the junction unmatched. Counted from cysteine to phenylalanine, this CDR3 has 15 amino acids. Just CDR3 DNA is preserved here, 45 bases in frame from base 1. In the germline V gene, CDR1 corresponds to SGDLS and CDR2 to YYNGEE. Library preparation was by the immunoSEQ multiplex PCR assay. For the multiplex PCR, a mixture combining 60 forward primers for TCR Vbeta segments and 13 reverse primers for TCR Jbeta segments was used. Amplification of the CDR3 region of rearranged TCR beta genes was performed with a multiplex PCR assay on genomic DNA. Amplified TCR beta libraries were sequenced as 87-base-pair reads on the Illumina HiSeq System. The authors' analysis ran thus. A later analysis counted around 72 million unique TCR beta chains across the 500 to 850 repertoires, and 9.5 million to 11 million of these chains were shared by at least two donors. Raw reads were error-corrected and collapsed into unique sequences with a nearest-neighbor algorithm that merged closely related sequences to remove PCR and sequencing errors. CDR3 sequences were aligned to IMGT reference sequences to assign V, D and J gene segments. For a sequence to be retained, at least a six-nucleotide match to both a V gene segment and a J gene segment was required. Rearrangements were classified as productive when the CDR3 lacked stop codons and remained in frame with V and J, and all other rearrangements were classified as non-productive. CDR3 was defined by IMGT convention, running from the second conserved V-encoded cysteine to the conserved J-encoded phenylalanine. Sequences without an unambiguous match to a single V gene segment were excluded from the earlier analysis of several hundred of the donors. An earlier analysis of several hundred of the donors called V segments functional above 56.7% productive rearrangements and segregating when the between-donor standard deviation exceeded 5%. To diagnose cytomegalovirus status from the catalog of TCR beta chain sequences, a statistical classification framework was built. A later analysis assigned V and J genes by comparing TCR nucleotide sequences with IMGT/GENE-DB human TR gene sequences. Using the TCRdist pipeline, a later analysis assigned CDR3 sequences along with most-parsimonious VDJ recombination scenarios. A later analysis defined each TCR beta chain by its CDR3 amino acid sequence plus V-gene family, and excluded reads lacking a unique V-gene family. A later analysis removed several hundred highly shared, low-generation-probability nucleotide sequences to deal with suspected cross-contamination and a sequencing artifact. A later analysis calculated a clonal expansion index for each public chain from normalized within-repertoire ranks of inferred template counts. In a later analysis, generation probabilities were computed with a VDJ recombination model fitted to out-of-frame rearrangements, and the resulting probabilities were checked against IGoR. In a later analysis, TCR-TCR, TCR-HLA and TCR-CMV co-occurrence was scored with hypergeometric tests, and a repertoire-size bias correction was applied to TCR pairs. To estimate false discovery rates, a later analysis permuted the HLA or CMV assignments 20 times. In a later analysis, co-occurring TCRs were grouped using DBSCAN, and TCRdist sequence similarity was added for clustering within HLA-allele-positive subsets. Repertoires with fewer than 30,000 or more than 120,000 public chains were left out of co-occurrence clustering, as were a handful of repertoires with anomalous nucleotide sharing. The immuneACCESS repertoire file appears here via TCRdb, limited to in-frame rearrangements. These files lack a portion of the clones; in checked studies, under half of the deficit traces to unresolved V genes, and the cause of the others is not known. V, J and clone size are taken as reported in that table, and D and trimming were inferred from the DNA itself. The sample includes tens of thousands of clones, with roughly 79% observed a single time. The ten largest account for about 4% of the sample.

With regard to this clone: The antigen this receptor binds is unknown. Base-call qualities are not available, and no considerably larger clone is one nucleotide away.

The cohort comprised 670 or so healthy bone marrow donors. At the time of sampling, every cohort member was nominally healthy, though immune exposures that went unrecorded were likely present. The donor tested CMV seronegative, placing the donor among the roughly 400 seronegative members of the cohort. Every donor gave a peripheral blood sample, and the peripheral blood mononuclear cells from that sample were used for TCR beta sequencing. The Qiagen DNeasy Blood Extraction Kit was used to extract genomic DNA from the blood cell samples. This sequence was found in a middle-aged woman in good health and CMV-seronegative. The receptor chain draws on TRBV9 and TRBJ2-1; 13 bases in the junction line up with TRBD2. The sequenced sample consisted of PBMCs. The DNA sequence is as follows: TGTGCCAGCAGCCCGGGACTAGCGGGGTACAATGAGCAGTTCTTC. This is translated as CASSPGLAGYNEQFF.